A single sample gave rise to the 11 T cell receptor beta chains below, sequenced in a study of cytomegalovirus exposure and HLA in healthy donors. Sequenced by immunoSEQ multiplex PCR; TCRdb stores in-frame clones only, minus some. The table lists 250,000 to 400,000 clones, 88% of them singletons. The sample consisted of PBMCs. These receptors were collected from a young man in good health and CMV-seronegative.

The rearrangement joins TRBV5-5 to TRBJ2-1; 10 nucleotides agree with TRBD1. V was clipped by 4 bases and J by 4 bases; unmatched bases: 5. The germline V gene has CDR1 SGHKS and CDR2 YYEKEE (reference sequence). This CDR3 region has 15 residues. CDR3 amino acids: CASSLVDRGYNEQFF. The CDR3 DNA follows: TGTGCCAGCAGCCTCGTGGACAGGGGGTACAATGAGCAGTTCTTC.

The chain carries TRBV10-2 and TRBJ2-3; no clear D gene. The V gene's germline CDR1 is WSHSY and CDR2 SAAADI. The CDR3 loop spans 13 amino acids. V was pared by 3 bases and J by 3 bases, with 7 bases between. The CDR3 region is CASSDPPTDTQYF. CDR3 sequence (DNA): TGCGCCAGCAGTGACCCCCCTACAGATACGCAGTATTTT.

The chain is built from TRBV30 and TRBJ1-2; D is possibly TRBD1 (5 bases). V was clipped by 3 bases and J by 4 bases, with 18 bases between them. CDR3 length equals 15 residues. Germline loops: CDR1 GTSNPN, CDR2 SVGIG (reference sequence). For the CDR3, the DNA is TGTGCCTGGAGCAGGAGCCAGGGATTAGGCTATGGCTACACCTTC. It codes for CAWSRSQGLGYGYTF. The entire variable domain, with the rest obtained from reference TRBV30 and TRBJ1-2, is as follows: SQTIHQWPATLVQPVGSPLSLECTVEGTSNPNLYWYRQAAGRGLQLLFYSVGIGQISSEVPQNLSASRPQDRQFILSSKKLLLSDSGFYLCAWSRSQGLGYGYTFGSGTRLTVV.

This chain joins TRBV6-5 and TRBJ1-4, with a possible D match to TRBD1 (5 bases). Germline CDR1 is MNHEY and CDR2 is SVGAGI. V lost 3 bases and J lost 3, with 11 bases in between. There are 15 residues in the CDR3. CDR3 DNA sequence: TGTGCCAGCAGTTATGATGGGGCGCCTAATGAAAAACTGTTTTTT. It yields the protein CASSYDGAPNEKLFF.

The chain couples TRBV5-4 to TRBJ2-7, with TRBD2 as a possible D gene (5 bases). This CDR3 comprises 15 residues. Per germline, CDR1 SGHNT and CDR2 YYREEE (reference sequence). Trimming shortened V by 0 bases and J by 3 bases, and 13 bases separated the two germline ends. CDR3 sequence: CASSLEGLADYEQYF. The CDR3 DNA reads as TGTGCCAGCAGCTTGGAGGGTCTAGCTGACTACGAGCAGTACTTC.

This clone showed up just a few times. V usage is TRBV6-1 and J usage is TRBJ2-7, with D possibly matching TRBD1 (5 bases). V was cut by 7 bases and J by 3 bases, with 13 bases left in between. This CDR3 is built from 13 residues. Germline lookup yields CDR1 MNHNS and CDR2 SASEGT. The CDR3 here is CASTPTAFYEQYF. CDR3 bases: TGTGCCAGCACCCCGACAGCCTTCTACGAGCAGTACTTC.

This chain connects TRBV10-3 to TRBJ2-7, with D maybe TRBD1 (6 bases). The CDR3 length is 14 residues. The germline V gene has CDR1 ENHRY and CDR2 SYGVKD. The V gene lost 4 bases and the J gene lost 8 bases, with 18 bases spanning the gap. The CDR3 bases are TGTGCCATCAGTGGGGGCCCCAGGGGTGGGCAGCAGTACTTC. It encodes CAISGGPRGGQQYF.

The chain links TRBV5-1 to TRBJ2-3; TRBD2 aligns across 12 bases. This CDR3 is 17 amino acids long. Trimming removed 4 bases from V and 5 bases from J; junction bases left unmatched: 11. Germline V gene data show CDR1 as SGHRS and CDR2 as YFSETQ. In DNA, the CDR3 is TGCGCCAGCAGCGTTAGTTCTAGCGGGGGGGCCGTAGATACGCAGTATTTT. Translating it yields CASSVSSSGGAVDTQYF.

The rearrangement uses TRBV2 and TRBJ2-2; unclear D gene. The length of the CDR3 is 14 residues. Trimming removed 5 bases at V and 4 bases at J, with 11 bases between. In germline, CDR1 is SNHLY, CDR2 FYNNEI. DNA of the CDR3: TGTGCCAGCAGTCTTAGAACGGGCACCGGGGAGCTGTTTTTT. This sequence encodes CASSLRTGTGELFF.

The chain combines TRBV6-1 with TRBJ2-3; D is uncertain. CDR1 and CDR2 (germline): MNHNS, SASEGT. The CDR3 is made up of 12 amino acids. V was trimmed by 1 base and J by 5 bases, leaving 4 bases between them. CDR3 nucleotide sequence: TGTGCCAGCAGTGAAGGGAGAGATACGCAGTATTTT. It is translated as CASSEGRDTQYF.

The genes are TRBV7-8 and TRBJ2-5; the match to TRBD1 covers 8 bases. V dropped 6 bases and J dropped 5; count of bases not matched to a gene: 5. This CDR3 is built from 13 residues. From germline, CDR1 is SGHVS and CDR2 FQNEAQ. The CDR3 bases are TGTGCCAGCAGAGACAGGGGCGACGAGACCCAGTACTTC. This gives the protein CASRDRGDETQYF.